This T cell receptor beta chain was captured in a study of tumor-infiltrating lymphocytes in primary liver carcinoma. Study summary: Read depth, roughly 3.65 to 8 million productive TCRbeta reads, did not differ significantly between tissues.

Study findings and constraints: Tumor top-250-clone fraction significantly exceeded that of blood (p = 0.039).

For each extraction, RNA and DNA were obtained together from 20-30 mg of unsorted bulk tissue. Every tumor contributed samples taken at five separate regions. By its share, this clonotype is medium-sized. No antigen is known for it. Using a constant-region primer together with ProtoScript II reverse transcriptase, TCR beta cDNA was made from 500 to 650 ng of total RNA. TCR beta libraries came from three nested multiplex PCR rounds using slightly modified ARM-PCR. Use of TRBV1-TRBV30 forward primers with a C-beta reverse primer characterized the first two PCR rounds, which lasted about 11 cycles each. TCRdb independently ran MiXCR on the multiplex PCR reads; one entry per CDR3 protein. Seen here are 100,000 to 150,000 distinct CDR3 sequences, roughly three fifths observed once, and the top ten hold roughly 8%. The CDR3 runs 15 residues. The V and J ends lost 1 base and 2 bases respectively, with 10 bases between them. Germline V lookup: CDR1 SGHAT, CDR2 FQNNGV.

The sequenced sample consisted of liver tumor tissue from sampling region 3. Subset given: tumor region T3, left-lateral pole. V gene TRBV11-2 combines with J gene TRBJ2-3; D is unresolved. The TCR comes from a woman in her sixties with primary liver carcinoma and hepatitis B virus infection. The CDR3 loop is CASSLGNLFTDTQYF. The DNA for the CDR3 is TGTGCCAGCAGCTTAGGCAACTTATTCACAGATACGCAGTATTTT.